A selection of T cell receptor beta chains follows, all from one sample in a study of T cell responses to AZD1222 COVID-19 vaccine. Sequencing used immunoSEQ multiplex PCR; TCRdb keeps in-frame clones, though not all of them. The sample contains about 140,000 clones, 85% to 90% of which appear only once. The sample here was peripheral blood, taken on day 0 of AZD1222 vaccination. Source of these receptors: an adult in good health. The CDR3 runs from the conserved cysteine through the conserved F or W. The D gene is left open where the match is weak. Clone sizes are given selectively: once, few, many, or a class where the clone is expanded.

j_call | v_call | clone_size | d_call | cdr3_nt | cdr3_aa
TRBJ2-3 | TRBV5-1 | once | . | TGCGCCAGCAGCTTGGCCACCTTAGGAGGTCCTGGCACAGATACGCAGTATTTT | CASSLATLGGPGTDTQYF
TRBJ2-1 | TRBV27 | . | TRBD2 | TGTGCCAGCAGTCCAGGACTAGCGACTTACAATGAGCAGTTCTTC | CASSPGLATYNEQFF
TRBJ2-3 | TRBV5-1 | . | TRBD2 | TGCGCCAGCACCGCGGGAGGCCTAAGAGTTCGAGCTAGCACAGATACGCAGTATTTT | CASTAGGLRVRASTDTQYF
TRBJ2-7 | TRBV30 | . | . | TGTGCCTGGAGTTCGGGCAGGGAGGACGAGCAGTACTTC | CAWSSGREDEQYF
TRBJ2-3 | TRBV5-6 | . | . | TGTGCCAGCAGCTCGCCCCAAAAGTGGTTAAGCACAGATACGCAGTATTTT | CASSSPQKWLSTDTQYF
TRBJ1-2 | TRBV6-6 | . | TRBD1 | TGTGCCAGCAGCCCGGACAGGTCTTATGGCTACACCTTC | CASSPDRSYGYTF
TRBJ1-1 | TRBV18 | . | . | TGTGCCAGCTCACCATCAGCAGGGATCTCTGAAGCTTTCTTT | CASSPSAGISEAFF
TRBJ2-3 | TRBV7-2 | once | . | TGTGCCAGCAGCTTAGGTGGGGCTAACACAGATACGCAGTATTTT | CASSLGGANTDTQYF
TRBJ2-5 | TRBV7-3 | . | TRBD2 | TGTGCCAGCAGCGTAGCGGGAGGGCAAGAGACCCAGTACTTC | CASSVAGGQETQYF
TRBJ2-5 | TRBV5-1 | . | . | TGCGCCAGCAGCTTGAACGAAGAGACCCAGTACTTC | CASSLNEETQYF
TRBJ2-1 | TRBV7-2 | . | TRBD2 | TGTGCCAGCAGCTCCCGATCTAGCGGAGCCTACAATGAGCAGTTCTTC | CASSSRSSGAYNEQFF
TRBJ1-1 | TRBV5-1 | . | . | TGCGCCAGCAGCCAACGTATGGAGAACACTGAAGCTTTCTTT | CASSQRMENTEAFF
TRBJ2-3 | TRBV7-9 | . | . | TGTGCCAGCAGCTTATGGGGTATAAAGTTAGGGAGCACAGATACGCAGTATTTT | CASSLWGIKLGSTDTQYF
TRBJ2-7 | TRBV21-1 | . | . | TGTGCCAGCAGCAGCAGGGTTGAGTACTTC | CASSSRVEYF
TRBJ1-2 | TRBV28 | . | . | TGTGCCAGCAGTTTATCCAGGGCCTATGGCTACACCTTC | CASSLSRAYGYTF
TRBJ2-1 | TRBV15 | . | . | TGTGCCACCAGCAGAGATCGACTGAACAATGAGCAGTTCTTC | CATSRDRLNNEQFF
TRBJ2-7 | TRBV25-1 | . | . | TGTGCCACCAGCATCCTCTACGAGCAGTACTTC | CATSILYEQYF
TRBJ2-1 | TRBV9 | . | TRBD2 | TGTGCCAGCAGCCCGGGACTAGCGGGAGGCAACTACAATGAGCAGTTCTTC | CASSPGLAGGNYNEQFF
TRBJ1-1 | TRBV6-5 | . | TRBD1 | TGTGCCAGCAGTTCCGACAGGGGAACTGAAGCTTTCTTT | CASSSDRGTEAFF
TRBJ1-5 | TRBV18 | . | . | TGTGCCAGCTCACCATGGGCAGGGAGTTATCAGCCCCAGCATTTT | CASSPWAGSYQPQHF
TRBJ2-2 | TRBV24-1 | . | TRBD2 | TGTGCCACCAGTGAACTCGCGACTAGCGGAACAACCGGGGAGCTGTTTTTT | CATSELATSGTTGELFF
TRBJ1-1 | TRBV5-4 | . | . | TGTGCCAGCAGCTTGCACAGGACTAACACTGAAGCTTTCTTT | CASSLHRTNTEAFF
TRBJ1-3 | TRBV2 | . | . | TGTGCCAGCGAGTGGGGGCTGGGCACCATATATTTT | CASEWGLGTIYF
TRBJ1-5 | TRBV12-3/TRBV12-4 | . | . | TGTGCCAGCTCCCCCTCGGATAGGCCCCAGCATTTT | CASSPSDRPQHF
TRBJ1-1 | TRBV5-1 | . | . | TGCGCCAGCAGCCGAGGACAGAGTTTGAACACTGAAGCTTTCTTT | CASSRGQSLNTEAFF
TRBJ1-5 | TRBV24-1 | . | TRBD1 | TGTGCCACCAGTGATTCACAGGGGAGGGGGCAGCCCCAGCATTTT | CATSDSQGRGQPQHF
TRBJ1-2 | TRBV29-1 | . | TRBD1 | TGCAGCGCACCGGGACAGGGGATTGATGGCTACACCTTC | CSAPGQGIDGYTF
TRBJ1-3 | TRBV5-1 | . | . | TGCGCCAGCAGCTTGACACCTCCGGAAAGTGGAAACACCATATATTTT | CASSLTPPESGNTIYF
TRBJ1-5 | TRBV7-8 | . | . | TGTGCCAGCAGCTTAGGTGACAGGAGCAATCAGCCCCAGCATTTT | CASSLGDRSNQPQHF
TRBJ2-1 | TRBV15 | . | . | TGTGCCACCAGCCAAGGGGGCAATGAGCAGTTCTTC | CATSQGGNEQFF
TRBJ2-1 | TRBV3-1/TRBV3-2 | . | TRBD1 | TGTGCCAGCAGCCACCCGGGACAGCTCAATGAGCAGTTCTTC | CASSHPGQLNEQFF
TRBJ2-1 | TRBV7-2 | . | . | TGTGCCAGCAGCTTTCGGATGTACAATGAGCAGTTCTTC | CASSFRMYNEQFF
TRBJ1-1 | TRBV6-5 | once | TRBD1 | TGTGCCAGCGGGGGACAGTTGAACACTGAAGCTTTCTTT | CASGGQLNTEAFF
TRBJ2-1 | TRBV19 | . | . | TGTGCCAGTAGTAGGGGAGGTAGCGGCTACAATGAGCAGTTCTTC | CASSRGGSGYNEQFF
TRBJ2-3 | TRBV7-3 | . | TRBD2 | TGTGCCAGCAGCTCTTTAGCGGGTCCCACAGATACGCAGTATTTT | CASSSLAGPTDTQYF
TRBJ2-1 | TRBV6-2/TRBV6-3 | . | . | TGTGCCAGCAGTCGCGACCGACTACCGACAACCTACAATGAGCAGTTCTTC | CASSRDRLPTTYNEQFF
TRBJ2-1 | TRBV11-3 | . | . | TGTGCCAGCAGTACAAGCTCCTACAATGAGCAGTTCTTC | CASSTSSYNEQFF
TRBJ1-2 | TRBV11-2 | . | TRBD1 | TGTGCCAGCAGTCCCGGGACAGGGGGTTTCGGTGGCTACACCTTC | CASSPGTGGFGGYTF
TRBJ2-2 | TRBV6-5 | . | TRBD1 | TGTGCCGTGGGACAGTACACCGGGGAGCTGTTTTTT | CAVGQYTGELFF
TRBJ1-5 | TRBV7-2 | . | . | TGTGCCAGCAGCACCGACAGTAACAATCAGCCCCAGCATTTT | CASSTDSNNQPQHF
TRBJ2-7 | TRBV5-1 | . | . | TGCGCCAGCAGCTCACCCGCGGACAACTACGAGCAGTACTTC | CASSSPADNYEQYF
TRBJ2-7 | TRBV4-2 | . | TRBD2 | TGTGCCAGCAGCCAAGACCAGACTAGCGGGAGGGCCAGCGAGCAGTACTTC | CASSQDQTSGRASEQYF
TRBJ1-1 | TRBV14 | once | . | TGTGCCAGCAGCCAAGATCTCGGAGCGAAAAGAGGGACTGAAGCTTTCTTT | CASSQDLGAKRGTEAFF
TRBJ2-2 | TRBV7-8 | . | TRBD1 | TGTGCCAGCAGCTCACAGGGGGGCACCGGGGAGCTGTTTTTT | CASSSQGGTGELFF
TRBJ2-7 | TRBV12-3/TRBV12-4 | once | . | TGTGCCAGCAGCAATGGGGGCGAGCAGTACTTC | CASSNGGEQYF
TRBJ2-3 | TRBV7-3 | . | . | TGTGCCAGCAGCTTCTTGGCGGGAAAGTCGGATACGCAGTATTTT | CASSFLAGKSDTQYF
TRBJ1-4 | TRBV30 | few | . | TGTGCCTGGAGTGTGACAGCAACTAATGAAAAACTGTTTTTT | CAWSVTATNEKLFF
TRBJ2-3 | TRBV19 | . | TRBD2 | TGTGCCAGTAGCCGACTAGCGGGAGGCCTAGGCACAGATACGCAGTATTTT | CASSRLAGGLGTDTQYF
TRBJ2-6 | TRBV29-1 | few | . | TGCAGCGTTGCCCAAGGGGGGTCTGGGGCCAACGTCCTGACTTTC | CSVAQGGSGANVLTF
TRBJ1-1 | TRBV19 | . | . | TGTGCCAGTAGTATACGAGACGGACCCCGGAACACTGAAGCTTTCTTT | CASSIRDGPRNTEAFF
TRBJ1-4 | TRBV5-1 | . | . | TGCGCCAGCAGGGTTCAGGCAACTAATGAAAAACTGTTTTTT | CASRVQATNEKLFF
TRBJ2-7 | TRBV28 | once | . | TGTGCCAGCAGTCCGGGACAAGGCGGTTACGAGCAGTACTTC | CASSPGQGGYEQYF
TRBJ1-4 | TRBV29-1 | . | . | TGCAGCGTGGGGGTACAGGGTGGGAATGAAAAACTGTTTTTT | CSVGVQGGNEKLFF